These 25 T cell receptor beta chains came from one sample sequenced in a study of blood T cell repertoires in COVID-19. Produced via immunoSEQ multiplex PCR; TCRdb's table is partial and in-frame only. In the table there are about 440,000 clones, 87% of which are singletons. Material: PBMCs or T cells enriched from blood (not recorded which). These receptors were taken from a woman younger than 35 with acute COVID-19.

The V gene is TRBV27, the J gene TRBJ1-6; 11 nucleotides line up with TRBD1. The V gene end was trimmed by 0 bases and the J gene end by 0 bases; junction bases not matched to a gene: 4. The CDR3 runs to 19 residues. Germline V CDR1 and CDR2: MNHEY, SMNVEV (reference sequence). CDR3 nucleotides: TGTGCCAGCAGTTTATCCCGGGACAGGGGGGTCTCCTATAATTCACCCCTCCACTTT. Its translation: CASSLSRDRGVSYNSPLHF.

The chain carries TRBV7-9 and TRBJ1-4; TRBD1 might be the D (5 bases). The CDR3 runs 17 residues. V lost 1 base and J lost 5, with 17 bases in between. Germline-derived CDR1 and CDR2 are SEHNR and FQNEAQ (reference sequence). The chain's CDR3 is CASSLVPGTQRNEKLFF. The CDR3 DNA reads as TGTGCCAGCAGCTTAGTTCCCGGGACTCAGAGAAATGAAAAACTGTTTTTT.

About this clone: This same CDR3 is encoded by further DNA sequences in the sample. The chain is built from TRBV6-5 and TRBJ1-4; weak D call: TRBD1 (6 bases). V lost 0 bases, J lost 8 bases, and 13 bases lay in between. The CDR3 loop spans 15 amino acids. CDR1 is MNHEY, CDR2 SVGAGI, per germline. The CDR3 region is CASSYSRGLGEKLFF. As DNA, the CDR3 is TGTGCCAGCAGTTACTCGAGGGGGTTAGGCGAAAAACTGTTTTTT.

DNA for the CDR3: TGTGCCAGCAGCCAAGGCCGGGGAGCTGAGCAGTTCTTC. This codes for CASSQGRGAEQFF. This chain links TRBV3-1 (or the pseudogene TRBV3-2) with TRBJ2-1; D perhaps matches TRBD2 (5 bases). Germline V gene lookup returns CDR1 LGHDT and CDR2 YNNKEL (reference sequence). V lost 1 base, J lost 9 bases, and 10 bases lay in between. There are 13 residues in the CDR3.

This clone was observed once. The CDR3 is CASRGTDLAKNIQYF. The CDR3 DNA follows: TGTGCCAGTAGGGGGACAGACTTAGCCAAAAACATTCAGTACTTC. The V call is TRBV19, the J call TRBJ2-4; TRBD1 matches at 7 bases. The CDR3 covers 15 residues. The junction had 5 bases not matched to a gene; V was cut back by 6 bases and J by 0 bases. In germline, CDR1 is LNHDA, CDR2 SQIVND (reference sequence).

The chain uses TRBV12-3 or TRBV12-4 and TRBJ1-1, with D hard to call. The CDR3 is made up of 13 amino acids. The V and J ends lost 2 bases and 11 bases respectively, with 15 bases between them. The CDR3 is CASSLPPSRRAFF. Here the CDR3 DNA reads TGTGCCAGCAGTTTACCCCCGAGCCGGCGGGCTTTCTTT.

The chain combines TRBV5-8 with TRBJ1-2; TRBD1 matches at 7 bases. CDR3 length equals 15 residues. With 4 bases clipped from V and 6 bases from J, the junction kept 12 bases outside the gene matches. CDR1 SGHTS and CDR2 YDEGEE come from the germline V gene. The CDR3 sequence: CASSPGTDFSDGYTF. The CDR3, as DNA: TGTGCCAGCAGCCCCGGGACAGACTTTTCCGATGGCTACACCTTC.

V is TRBV5-1 and J is TRBJ2-5; 16 nucleotides align to TRBD2. The junction had 8 bases not matched to a gene; V was cut back by 4 bases and J by 5 bases. The CDR3 length is 17 residues. The germline CDR1 and CDR2 sequences are SGHRS and YFSETQ. The CDR3 region is CASSATGTSGGAETQYF. The CDR3 coding sequence is TGCGCCAGCAGCGCTACCGGGACTAGCGGGGGGGCGGAGACCCAGTACTTC.

The chain recombines TRBV6-5 with TRBJ1-3; no clear D gene. V lost 6 bases and J lost 4, with 16 bases in between. Per germline, CDR1 MNHEY and CDR2 SVGAGI. The CDR3 covers 15 residues. The CDR3 protein is CASRGEAGTGNTIYF. In nucleotides, the CDR3 is TGTGCCAGCAGGGGAGAGGCAGGCACCGGAAACACCATATATTTT.

The chain uses TRBV7-2 and TRBJ2-3, with D perhaps TRBD2 (5 bases). There are 17 residues in the CDR3. Looked up from germline, CDR1 is SGHTA and CDR2 is FQGNSA. The V end was cut by 0 bases, the J end by 5 bases, with 18 bases between. In DNA, the CDR3 is TGTGCCAGCAGCTTAGCGCATGGAGCGGTCTTAGGAGATACGCAGTATTTT. This encodes CASSLAHGAVLGDTQYF.

This rearrangement joins TRBV5-4 to TRBJ2-1, with 9 bases fitting TRBD2. V shed 3 bases, J shed 6 bases, and the junction held 7 bases outside the gene matches. This CDR3 spans 15 amino acids. Germline assignment: CDR1 SGHNT and CDR2 YYREEE (reference sequence). The CDR3 region has the DNA TGTGCCAGCAGCTCTCCGGGACTAGCCCCCAATGAGCAGTTCTTC. This encodes CASSSPGLAPNEQFF.

V usage is TRBV10-3 and J usage is TRBJ1-6, with 7 bases lining up with TRBD1. Germline CDR1 reads ENHRY; CDR2 reads SYGVKD. The CDR3 is made up of 13 amino acids. After removal of 8 bases from V and 4 bases from J, the junction contained 2 bases not matched to a gene. The CDR3, as DNA: TGTGCCATCGGGGGACAGTATAATTCACCCCTCCACTTT. Its protein product is CAIGGQYNSPLHF.

The V and J genes are TRBV11-2 and TRBJ2-1; 7 nucleotides match TRBD1. Germline CDR1 SGHAT, CDR2 FQNNGV. With V trimmed by 0 bases and J by 8 bases, 4 bases remained unmatched. The CDR3 loop spans 14 amino acids. The CDR3 sequence is CASSLERQGHEQFF. DNA of the CDR3: TGTGCCAGCAGCTTAGAGAGACAGGGCCATGAGCAGTTCTTC.

V and J are TRBV5-4 and TRBJ1-6; D is uncertain. The CDR3 has 15 amino acids. With 0 bases removed from V and 0 bases from J, the gap between germline ends came to 4 bases. The germline gives CDR1 SGHNT, CDR2 YYREEE (reference sequence). This CDR3 reads CASSLGSSYNSPLHF. CDR3 nucleotides: TGTGCCAGCAGCTTGGGTAGCTCCTATAATTCACCCCTCCACTTT. The full variable domain, in which reference TRBV5-4 and TRBJ1-6 provide the parts outside the CDR3, is ETGVTQSPTHLIKTRGQQVTLRCSSQSGHNTVSWYQQALGQGPQFIFQYYREEENGRGNFPPRFSGLQFPNYSSELNVNALELDDSALYLCASSLGSSYNSPLHFGNGTRLTVT.

This clone was observed a handful of times. The CDR3 loop reads CATSDSTDGTGELFF. The CDR3 DNA is TGTGCCACCAGTGATTCGACAGACGGGACCGGGGAGCTGTTTTTT. The rearrangement uses TRBV24-1 and TRBJ2-2, with a weak D call TRBD1 (5 bases). The V and J ends lost 2 bases and 5 bases respectively, with 11 bases between them. There are 15 residues in the CDR3. CDR1 and CDR2 from the germline V gene are KGHDR and SFDVKD.

The chain uses TRBV29-1 and TRBJ2-7, with 8 bases aligning to TRBD1. J gave up 3 bases and V 4 bases, and 2 bases lay outside the gene matches. Germline V gene data show CDR1 as SQVTM and CDR2 as ANQGSEA. CDR3 length: 12 amino acids. CDR3 in DNA: TGCAGCGTTGTCACAGGGGGCTACGAGCAGTACTTC. This gives the protein CSVVTGGYEQYF.

The chain is built from TRBV27 and TRBJ1-1; 7 bases map to TRBD1. There are 17 residues in the CDR3. The V and J ends lost 5 bases and 5 bases, in that order; junction bases with no gene match: 17. CDR1 MNHEY and CDR2 SMNVEV come from the germline V gene (reference sequence). Here the CDR3 DNA reads TGTGCCAGCAGTCGTATCGTCCTTCGACAGGGACATACTGAAGCTTTCTTT. Translating it yields CASSRIVLRQGHTEAFF.

The rearrangement uses TRBV27 and TRBJ1-2; D possibly corresponds to TRBD1 (5 bases). CDR1 is MNHEY and CDR2 is SMNVEV in the germline V gene (reference sequence). V lost 2 bases and J 11 bases, leaving 21 bases between the germline ends. CDR3 length: 15 amino acids. This chain's CDR3 is CASSLMGMGSGAYTF. The CDR3 DNA sequence: TGTGCCAGCAGTTTAATGGGGATGGGAAGTGGGGCTTACACCTTC.

The chain links TRBV27 to TRBJ1-1; D gene unclear. CDR3 length: 15 residues. Trimming stripped 2 bases from V and 5 bases from J, with 15 bases between. Germline lookup yields CDR1 MNHEY and CDR2 SMNVEV (reference sequence). The DNA of the CDR3 is TGTGCCAGCAGTTTAATGGGAGGCGGGTCGACTGAAGCTTTCTTT. Its protein is CASSLMGGGSTEAFF.

The chain combines TRBV29-1 with TRBJ1-1; 7 bases are a match to TRBD1. The CDR3 has 13 amino acids. The ends lost 4 bases at V and 7 bases at J; junction bases unmatched: 9. CDR1 is SQVTM, CDR2 ANQGSEA, per germline. CDR3 loop: CSVVRQGGGEAFF. The CDR3, as DNA: TGCAGCGTTGTTCGACAGGGTGGTGGTGAAGCTTTCTTT.

The chain carries TRBV7-2 and TRBJ2-5; possibly TRBD1 for D (8 bases). CDR3 length: 14 residues. The V gene lost 5 bases and the J gene lost 5 bases, with 15 bases spanning the gap. Per germline, CDR1 SGHTA and CDR2 FQGNSA. Written as DNA, the CDR3 is TGTGCCAGCAGCGTAACAGGGGGGGGTGAGACCCAGTACTTC. This gives the protein CASSVTGGGETQYF.

This rearrangement joins TRBV12-3 or TRBV12-4 to TRBJ1-2; D gene unclear. The CDR3 has 12 residues. Trimming cost V 3 bases and J 7 bases, with 9 bases left between them. The CDR3: CASSFSGGGYTF. The CDR3 DNA follows: TGTGCCAGCAGTTTCTCCGGCGGTGGCTACACCTTC.

The V and J genes are TRBV2 and TRBJ2-7; TRBD2 aligns across 13 bases. The CDR3 runs 16 residues. CDR1 and CDR2 (germline): SNHLY, FYNNEI. V lost 4 bases, J lost 0 bases, and 3 bases stayed unmatched. The chain's CDR3 is CASSVGLAGASYEQYF. The CDR3 DNA sequence: TGTGCCAGCAGTGTAGGACTAGCGGGGGCCTCCTACGAGCAGTACTTC. The full variable domain, with the rest looked up from reference TRBV2 and TRBJ2-7, is EPEVTQTPSHQVTQMGQEVILRCVPISNHLYFYWYRQILGQKVEFLVSFYNNEISEKSEIFDDQFSVERPDGSNFTLKIRSTKLEDSAMYFCASSVGLAGASYEQYFGPGTRLTVT.

The genes are TRBV19 and TRBJ1-2, with 10 bases matching TRBD1. The junction had 11 bases not matched to a gene; V was cut back by 5 bases and J by 5 bases. Germline assignment: CDR1 LNHDA and CDR2 SQIVND (reference sequence). This CDR3 contains 16 residues. The CDR3 is CASSSRQGAVTYGYTF. The CDR3 nucleotides are TGTGCCAGTAGTTCCCGACAGGGGGCAGTCACTTATGGCTACACCTTC.

The J gene is TRBJ2-5, the V gene TRBV29-1; D is perhaps TRBD2 (5 bases). Germline V gives CDR1 SQVTM, CDR2 ANQGSEA. CDR3 size: 15 residues. V lost 1 base and J lost 7, with 19 bases in between. CDR3 residues: CSVEGGHPDAGTQYF. The CDR3 DNA follows: TGCAGCGTTGAAGGTGGCCATCCGGACGCGGGGACCCAGTACTTC.